What follows are 27 T cell receptor beta chains derived from one specimen sequenced in a study of vaccination and CD4 T cells after COVID-19. Their recognized antigens are unknown. Treatment noted: roughly 10-day PBMC culture with coronavirus spike peptide pools or control peptides (ViraFEST assay). The Oncomine TCR Beta short-read assay was what sequenced the DNA obtained from cultured CD4+ T cells. MiXCR, applied by TCRdb to the PCR reads, yields one record per CDR3 protein. Among approximately 11,000 distinct CDR3 sequences listed, 44% were seen once. The sample consisted of CD4+ T cells from blood, cultured in vitro. These TCRs come from a human donor who had recovered from COVID-19.

The chain combines TRBV24-1 with TRBJ2-3; 8 nucleotides agree with TRBD2. Trimming removed 10 bases from V and 1 base from J; junction bases left unmatched: 3. Germline lookup yields CDR1 KGHDR and CDR2 SFDVKD. This CDR3 has 13 amino acids. In DNA form, the CDR3 reads TGTGCCACGAGGCGGGGGGGCACAGATACGCAGTATTTT. It specifies CATRRGGTDTQYF.

This clonotype has a single count. The CDR3 here is CASSFSGRRSYNEQFF. For the CDR3, the DNA is TGTGCCAGCAGCTTCTCTGGGAGGCGCTCCTACAATGAGCAGTTCTTC. The chain joins TRBV7-9 to TRBJ2-1; D might be TRBD2 (6 bases). This CDR3 is 16 amino acids long. Germline V gives CDR1 SEHNR, CDR2 FQNEAQ (reference sequence). Trimming took off 3 bases at V and 0 bases at J, with 12 bases between the two ends. Using reference TRBV7-9 and TRBJ2-1 for the parts outside the CDR3, the full variable domain is DTGVSQNPRHKITKRGQNVTFRCDPISEHNRLYWYRQTLGQGPEFLTYFQNEAQLEKSRLLSDRFSAERPKGSFSTLEIQRTEQGDSAMYLCASSFSGRRSYNEQFFGPGTRLTVL.

This chain joins TRBV19 and TRBJ1-3; a possible D gene is TRBD1 (6 bases). This CDR3 region has 14 residues. The V gene's germline CDR1 is LNHDA and CDR2 SQIVND (reference sequence). Trimming pared 7 bases from V and 7 bases from J, leaving 17 bases between. Here the CDR3 DNA reads TGTGCCAGTACCCGCGTAGGGGGGTACAACACCATATATTTT. The encoded protein is CASTRVGGYNTIYF.

This chain connects TRBV27 to TRBJ1-2; D gene uncertain. V dropped 2 bases and J dropped 1 base, with 5 bases sitting between them. The CDR3 covers 13 residues. Germline CDR1 is MNHEY and CDR2 is SMNVEV (reference sequence). The CDR3 nucleotides read TGTGCCAGCAGTTTAAACGATAACTATGGCTACACCTTC. It encodes CASSLNDNYGYTF.

This clonotype was seen a few times. This chain links TRBV20-1 with TRBJ2-5; D gene ambiguous. The germline V and J ends were trimmed by 0 bases and 4 bases, with 12 bases remaining between them. Germline lookup yields CDR1 DFQATT and CDR2 SNEGSKA (reference sequence). This CDR3 spans 14 amino acids. The CDR3, as DNA: TGCAGTGCTAGAGATTTGAATGGGCTAGAGACCCAGTACTTC. Translation: CSARDLNGLETQYF.

The DNA for the CDR3 is TGTGCCAGCAGCCCGGCGGGGCCGGTCTCTGAAGCTTTCTTT. Encoded protein: CASSPAGPVSEAFF. The chain is built from TRBV5-4 and TRBJ1-1, with D perhaps matching TRBD1 (5 bases). V was shortened by 4 bases and J by 6 bases, with 16 bases between the two germline ends. The CDR3 runs 14 residues. Germline V gives CDR1 SGHNT, CDR2 YYREEE (reference sequence).

This chain joins TRBV3-1 and TRBJ2-2; 12 positions match TRBD1. The CDR3 is made up of 16 amino acids. Germline V gives CDR1 LGHDT, CDR2 YNNKEL (reference sequence). The J segment lost 8 bases and the V segment lost 2 bases, leaving 6 bases of the junction unmatched. For the CDR3, the DNA is TGTGCCAGCAGCCAAAAATCGGGACAGGGGGCTGGGGAGCTGTTTTTT. It encodes CASSQKSGQGAGELFF.

The CDR3 sequence is CASSLPGHFSSYNEQFF. The CDR3 DNA follows: TGTGCCAGCAGCTTACCCGGACACTTCAGCTCCTACAATGAGCAGTTCTTC. The J gene is TRBJ2-1, the V gene TRBV11-3; tentative D call: TRBD1 (5 bases). The CDR3 loop spans 17 amino acids. Trimming removed 2 bases from V and 0 bases from J, with 14 bases in between. Germline V gene sequence: CDR1 SGHNT, CDR2 YENEEA.

This clonotype showed up just a few times. The V gene is TRBV2, the J gene TRBJ2-3; 8 bases fit TRBD1. V was pared by 6 bases and J by 1 base, with 6 bases of the junction left unmatched. CDR3 length: 15 amino acids. CDR1 and CDR2 from the germline V gene are SNHLY and FYNNEI. In nucleotides, the CDR3 is TGTGCCAGCAGCAAACAGGGGGTGGGCACAGATACGCAGTATTTT. It specifies CASSKQGVGTDTQYF.

This chain joins TRBV20-1 and TRBJ2-5; possibly TRBD2 for D (6 bases). Germline values: CDR1 DFQATT, CDR2 SNEGSKA (reference sequence). V lost 4 bases, J lost 2 bases, and 11 bases lay in between. The CDR3 is made up of 13 amino acids. This CDR3 reads CSAIEAGQETQYF. The CDR3 coding sequence is TGCAGTGCTATAGAGGCGGGGCAAGAGACCCAGTACTTC.

This rearrangement joins TRBV5-1 to TRBJ2-5, with no clear D. CDR1 and CDR2 (germline): SGHRS, YFSETQ. The ends were cut back, 3 bases at V and 2 bases at J, with 5 bases in the middle. The CDR3 is 12 residues long. The CDR3: CASSSPQETQYF. The DNA of the CDR3 is TGCGCCAGCAGCTCACCTCAAGAGACCCAGTACTTC.

The rearrangement joins TRBV4-1 to TRBJ1-2, with a tentative D call TRBD1 (5 bases). The germline V gene encodes CDR1 MGHRA and CDR2 YSYEKL. Deletions cut 1 base from V and 3 bases from J, with 9 bases between. The CDR3 sequence is 14 residues long. CDR3 nucleotides: TGCGCCAGCAGCCAAGTTCGGGGGGACTATGGCTACACCTTC. Its protein is CASSQVRGDYGYTF.

The chain recombines TRBV6-4 with TRBJ1-1; maybe TRBD1 (6 bases). Trimming shortened V by 3 bases and J by 4 bases, and 9 bases separated the two germline ends. Germline-derived CDR1 and CDR2 are MRHNA and SNTAGT. The CDR3 is made up of 13 amino acids. In DNA, the CDR3 is TGTGCCAGCAGTGAACTCAGGGGCACTGAAGCTTTCTTT. Protein: CASSELRGTEAFF.

The chain has TRBV6-1 and TRBJ1-1; D remains unclear. CDR3 size: 14 residues. Trimming stripped 7 bases from V and 5 bases from J, with 17 bases between. Germline assignment: CDR1 MNHNS and CDR2 SASEGT. This chain's CDR3 is CASTEGPSGTEAFF. CDR3 coding DNA: TGTGCCAGCACCGAAGGCCCTTCTGGGACTGAAGCTTTCTTT.

This chain connects TRBV25-1 to TRBJ1-2; 9 positions match TRBD1. The germline V gene has CDR1 MGHDK and CDR2 SYGVNS. The CDR3 runs 14 residues. V lost 1 base, J lost 7 bases, and 4 bases stayed unmatched. Here the CDR3 DNA reads TGTGCCAGCAGTGAATCGACAGGGGGTAGTGGCTACACCTTC. It encodes CASSESTGGSGYTF.

V and J are TRBV12-3 or TRBV12-4 and TRBJ1-1; D ambiguous. Trimming shortened V by 5 bases and J by 8 bases, and 12 bases separated the two germline ends. The CDR3 length is 12 residues. The CDR3 reads CASSNPPNEAFF. CDR3 DNA: TGTGCCAGCAGTAACCCCCCGAACGAAGCTTTCTTT.

This clonotype was detected only a few times. The chain has TRBV6-5 and TRBJ1-1; 11 bases are a match to TRBD1. This CDR3 comprises 18 residues. The germline CDR1 and CDR2 sequences are MNHEY and SVGAGI. V lost 4 bases, J lost 2 bases, and 12 bases stayed unmatched. Here the CDR3 DNA reads TGTGCCAGCAGTTCCCTGGACAGGGGGCGTTTGGGTAACACTGAAGCTTTCTTT. It encodes CASSSLDRGRLGNTEAFF.

The chain combines TRBV5-4 with TRBJ2-1; unclear D gene. Trimming took off 1 base at V and 8 bases at J, with 7 bases between the two ends. CDR3 length equals 12 residues. Looked up from germline, CDR1 is SGHNT and CDR2 is YYREEE (reference sequence). The CDR3 DNA reads as TGTGCCAGCAGCTTGACCGCTCATGAGCAGTTCTTC. Residues: CASSLTAHEQFF.

V and J are TRBV10-3 and TRBJ2-1; D is unclear. With 0 bases removed from V and 12 bases from J, the gap between germline ends came to 6 bases. The CDR3 totals 11 residues. From germline, CDR1 is ENHRY and CDR2 SYGVKD. CDR3 bases: TGTGCCATCAGTGAGTCGGTGGGGCAGTTCTTC. As protein: CAISESVGQFF.

The V and J genes are TRBV5-4 and TRBJ1-1; D might be TRBD1 (6 bases). Trimming pared 10 bases from V and 0 bases from J, leaving 10 bases between. The CDR3 length is 12 residues. Germline V gene data show CDR1 as SGHNT and CDR2 as YYREEE (reference sequence). The CDR3 is CAVGGLNTEAFF. In DNA, the CDR3 is TGTGCCGTGGGGGGCTTGAACACTGAAGCTTTCTTT.

The V and J genes are TRBV20-1 and TRBJ2-5; D uncertain. Germline-derived CDR1 and CDR2 are DFQATT and SNEGSKA (reference sequence). Trimming left V 3 bases short and J 1 base short, with 18 bases between. The CDR3 has 16 amino acids. The CDR3, as DNA: TGCAGTGCTAGTCGTCTAAGTCTATGGGGCCAAGAGACCCAGTACTTC. Translated: CSASRLSLWGQETQYF.

This clonotype was seen a handful of times. The gene calls are TRBV2 and TRBJ1-1; tentative D call: TRBD1 (5 bases). Germline assignment: CDR1 SNHLY and CDR2 FYNNEI. The CDR3 has 13 amino acids. Trimming cost V 0 bases and J 8 bases, with 10 bases left between them. In DNA form, the CDR3 reads TGTGCCAGCAGTGAAGCGCTTGGGGGGGAAGCTTTCTTT. The encoded protein is CASSEALGGEAFF. Looking up the rest from reference TRBV2 and TRBJ1-1 gives the full variable domain: EPEVTQTPSHQVTQMGQEVILRCVPISNHLYFYWYRQILGQKVEFLVSFYNNEISEKSEIFDDQFSVERPDGSNFTLKIRSTKLEDSAMYFCASSEALGGEAFFGQGTRLTVV.

The CDR3 here is CASSWVTDTQYF. In DNA, the CDR3 is TGTGCCAGCAGTTGGGTGACAGATACGCAGTATTTT. V is TRBV12-3 or TRBV12-4 and J is TRBJ2-3, with D unresolved. The V and J ends lost 4 bases and 3 bases respectively, with 5 bases between them. The CDR3 is made up of 12 amino acids.

This clonotype was observed a handful of times. The chain recombines TRBV12-3 or TRBV12-4 with TRBJ2-1, with 10 bases lining up with TRBD1. The CDR3 has 13 residues. After removal of 5 bases from V and 8 bases from J, the junction contained 3 bases not matched to a gene. In DNA form, the CDR3 reads TGTGCCAGCAGTAGCGACAGGGGGCATGAGCAGTTCTTC. Translated: CASSSDRGHEQFF.

The chain uses TRBV6-2 or TRBV6-3 and TRBJ1-2; D may be TRBD1 (5 bases). Germline CDR1 reads MNHEY; CDR2 reads SVGEGT. The CDR3 contains 15 residues. V lost 2 bases and J lost 4, with 14 bases in between. The CDR3, as DNA: TGTGCCAGCAGTTACCGGAAAGGGACGGTCTATGGCTACACCTTC. This sequence encodes CASSYRKGTVYGYTF.

V is TRBV15 and J is TRBJ2-1; D assignment may be TRBD1 or TRBD2 (5 bases each). The end of the DNA is better explained by TRBJ2-7, so the J call may be wrong. Germline V gene lookup returns CDR1 LNHNV and CDR2 YYDKDF (reference sequence). The CDR3 is made up of 15 amino acids. The CDR3 DNA reads as TGTGCCACCAGCAGAGATGGGGGATTAGCCTACGAGCAGTACTTC. Its protein product is CATSRDGGLAYEQYF.

The chain has TRBV15 and TRBJ2-3; D remains ambiguous. The CDR3 runs to 14 residues. Per the germline V gene, CDR1 is LNHNV and CDR2 is YYDKDF (reference sequence). The V end lost 0 bases, the J end lost 4 bases, and 8 bases lay between the germline ends. CDR3 coding DNA: TGTGCCACCAGCAGAGAACGGTCCCCAGATACGCAGTATTTT. Protein sequence: CATSRERSPDTQYF.